This T cell receptor (beta chain) comes out of a study of cytomegalovirus exposure and HLA in healthy donors. Primers included in the PCR were 60 Vbeta and 13 Jbeta primers. Here immunoSEQ multiplex PCR was the method, and the copy in TCRdb shows in-frame clones only, minus some. This repertoire shows tens of thousands of clones, 77% found once; its top ten account for under 3.5%. Germline loops: CDR1 MGHRA, CDR2 YSYEKL. This CDR3 region has 15 residues. V shed 0 bases, J shed 6 bases, and the junction held 5 bases outside the gene matches. The sequence came from a man aged 50 or older in good health and CMV-seropositive. Material for sequencing was PBMCs. This chain links TRBV4-1 with TRBJ1-5; 7 nucleotides line up with TRBD1. The CDR3 spells CASSQDPRGSQPQHF. CDR3 nucleotides: TGCGCCAGCAGCCAAGATCCCAGGGGGAGTCAGCCCCAGCATTTT.